Listed below are T cell receptor beta chains from one sample, sequenced in a study of blood T cell repertoires in COVID-19. Profiled with immunoSEQ multiplex PCR; TCRdb holds only in-frame clones, not every one. The sample contains 150,000 to 180,000 clones, about 83% of which appear only once. Sequenced input: peripheral blood. These receptors were taken from a woman in her fifties or sixties with COVID-19, enrolled during active disease. Both conserved end residues are part of each CDR3. A D gene is named only where the DNA matches it firmly. Clone size, where shown, is once, few, many, or a class for clones that have expanded.

v_call	j_call	clone_size	d_call	cdr3_aa	cdr3_nt
TRBV2	TRBJ1-2	.	.	CASSRVGYTF	TGTGCCAGCTCCCGGGTGGGCTACACCTTC
TRBV11-2	TRBJ1-1	.	.	CASNEQGFTEAFF	TGTGCCAGCAACGAACAGGGCTTCACTGAAGCTTTCTTT
TRBV5-6	TRBJ2-7	.	TRBD1	CASTYTPTGEEQYF	TGTGCCAGCACCTATACCCCGACAGGGGAAGAGCAGTACTTC
TRBV12-5	TRBJ1-5	.	TRBD1	CASGSGQVNNQPQHF	TGTGCTAGTGGTTCCGGACAGGTCAACAATCAGCCCCAGCATTTT
TRBV19	TRBJ1-4	.	.	CASKDRRTNEKLFF	TGTGCCAGTAAAGACAGAAGGACTAATGAAAAACTGTTTTTT
TRBV7-8	TRBJ1-1	.	.	CASSPRAGKSTEAFF	TGTGCCAGCAGCCCCCGGGCAGGGAAGAGCACTGAAGCTTTCTTT
TRBV19	TRBJ1-1	.	TRBD1	CASSQRQGAGGTEAFF	TGTGCCAGTAGCCAGAGACAGGGGGCTGGCGGTACTGAAGCTTTCTTT
TRBV5-1	TRBJ1-6	.	TRBD1	CASSSGQVYNSPLHF	TGCGCCAGCAGCTCGGGACAGGTTTATAATTCACCCCTCCACTTT
TRBV6-5	TRBJ1-2	.	.	CASSSASRGFYGYTF	TGTGCCAGCAGTTCGGCTTCCAGGGGATTCTATGGCTACACCTTC
TRBV3-1/TRBV3-2	TRBJ1-1	.	.	CASSTGRDTEAFF	TGTGCCAGCAGTACAGGGAGGGACACTGAAGCTTTCTTT
TRBV2	TRBJ2-1	.	TRBD1	CAGGTGENEQFF	TGTGCCGGAGGGACAGGGGAGAATGAGCAGTTCTTC
TRBV7-2	TRBJ1-3	.	.	CASSFETPISGNTIYF	TGTGCCAGCAGCTTCGAAACACCAATCTCTGGAAACACCATATATTTT
TRBV30	TRBJ1-1	.	.	CAWNRGSGTEAFF	TGTGCCTGGAATCGGGGATCGGGCACTGAAGCTTTCTTT
TRBV6-5	TRBJ1-2	.	.	CASSFTGNYGYTF	TGTGCCAGCAGTTTCACAGGGAACTATGGCTACACCTTC
TRBV5-4	TRBJ2-6	.	TRBD2	CASTKGGGLTSGANVLTF	TGTGCCAGCACCAAAGGCGGGGGACTAACCTCTGGGGCCAACGTCCTGACTTTC
TRBV7-3	TRBJ2-3	.	.	CASSSGTPRTDTQYF	TGTGCCAGCAGCTCCGGGACTCCTCGCACAGATACGCAGTATTTT
TRBV18	TRBJ2-5	.	.	CASSPRRWAMQETQYF	TGTGCCAGCTCACCAAGACGTTGGGCCATGCAAGAGACCCAGTACTTC
TRBV25-1	TRBJ1-6	.	TRBD1	CASSSRDSYNSPLHF	TGTGCCAGCAGTTCCCGGGACAGCTATAATTCACCCCTCCACTTT
TRBV20-1	TRBJ1-6	.	.	CSATPGGALHF	TGCAGTGCTACCCCCGGGGGAGCCCTCCACTTT
TRBV20-1	TRBJ1-1	.	.	CSASVRRGGTEAFF	TGCAGTGCTAGTGTGAGGAGGGGAGGGACTGAAGCTTTCTTT
TRBV6-5	TRBJ2-3	.	TRBD1	CASIGTGRADTQYF	TGTGCCAGCATCGGGACAGGGAGGGCAGATACGCAGTATTTT
TRBV18	TRBJ2-3	.	TRBD2	CASSRTSGPTDTQYF	TGTGCCAGCTCTCGGACTAGCGGGCCCACAGATACGCAGTATTTT
TRBV19	TRBJ1-5	.	TRBD1	CASTRDRGIGQPQHF	TGTGCCAGTACCCGGGACAGGGGAATAGGTCAGCCCCAGCATTTT
TRBV20-1	TRBJ2-4	once	.	CSASSAERGNIQYF	TGCAGTGCTAGTTCGGCTGAAAGGGGAAACATTCAGTACTTC
TRBV7-9	TRBJ2-2	.	TRBD1	CASSQDRAQRAGELFF	TGTGCCAGCAGCCAGGACAGGGCCCAACGGGCCGGGGAGCTGTTTTTT
TRBV5-1	TRBJ1-6	.	TRBD1	CASSLVGGQGNSPLHF	TGCGCCAGCAGCTTGGTCGGGGGACAGGGGAATTCACCCCTCCACTTT
TRBV5-6	TRBJ1-6	.	TRBD1	CASSLGGGGYNSPLHF	TGTGCCAGCAGCTTGGGAGGGGGCGGTTATAATTCACCCCTCCACTTT
TRBV2	TRBJ1-1	.	.	CASQFSYTEAFF	TGTGCCAGCCAATTTAGTTACACTGAAGCTTTCTTT
TRBV5-1	TRBJ1-4	.	.	CASSLGLPKARREEEKLFF	TGCGCCAGCAGCTTGGGGCTTCCTAAAGCCCGTAGGGAGGAAGAAAAACTGTTTTTT
TRBV14	TRBJ1-1	.	.	CASKMYMNTEAFF	TGTGCCAGCAAAATGTACATGAACACTGAAGCTTTCTTT
TRBV19	TRBJ2-2	.	TRBD1	CASRDRAGTGELFF	TGTGCCAGTAGGGACAGGGCTGGCACCGGGGAGCTGTTTTTT